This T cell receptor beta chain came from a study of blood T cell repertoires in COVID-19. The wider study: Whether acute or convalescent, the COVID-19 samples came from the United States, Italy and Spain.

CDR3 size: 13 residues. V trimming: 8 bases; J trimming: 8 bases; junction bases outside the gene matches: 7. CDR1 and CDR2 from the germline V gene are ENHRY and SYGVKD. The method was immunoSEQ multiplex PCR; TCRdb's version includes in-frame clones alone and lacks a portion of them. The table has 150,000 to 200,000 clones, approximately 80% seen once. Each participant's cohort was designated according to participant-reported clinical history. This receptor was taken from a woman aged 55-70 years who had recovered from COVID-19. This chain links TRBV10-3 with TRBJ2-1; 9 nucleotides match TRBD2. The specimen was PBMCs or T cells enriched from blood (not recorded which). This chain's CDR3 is CAIAPSGDHEQFF. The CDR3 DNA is TGTGCCATCGCGCCTAGCGGGGACCATGAGCAGTTCTTC.